Below are 7 T cell receptor beta chains sequenced from a single sample in a study of blood T cell repertoires in COVID-19. Produced via immunoSEQ multiplex PCR; TCRdb's table is partial and in-frame only. The sample includes about 180,000 clones, approximately 90% of them seen just once. The specimen sequenced was peripheral blood. Receptors originate from a woman between 50 and 59 years old with acute or convalescent COVID-19.

This rearrangement joins TRBV5-1 to TRBJ2-5; 10 bases are shared with TRBD2. The germline V gene encodes CDR1 SGHRS and CDR2 YFSETQ. The CDR3 totals 17 residues. V lost 0 bases to trimming and J lost 5 bases; unmatched junction nucleotides: 10. The chain's CDR3 is CASSLGRPSGRGETQYF. In DNA, the CDR3 is TGCGCCAGCAGCTTGGGGCGTCCTAGCGGGAGAGGCGAGACCCAGTACTTC.

The chain links TRBV3-1 (or the pseudogene TRBV3-2) to TRBJ2-5; unclear D gene. The length of the CDR3 is 14 residues. V was pared by 0 bases and J by 2 bases, with 7 bases between. Germline CDR1 is LGHDT and CDR2 is YNNKEL (reference sequence). This chain's CDR3 is CASSQDTTQETQYF. CDR3 nucleotide sequence: TGTGCCAGCAGCCAAGATACGACTCAAGAGACCCAGTACTTC.

The genes are TRBV19 and TRBJ2-2, with 9 bases identical to TRBD1. The CDR3 has 17 amino acids. Trimming cost V 3 bases and J 3 bases; bases outside gene matches: 8. CDR1 is LNHDA and CDR2 is SQIVND in the germline V gene (reference sequence). The DNA of the CDR3 is TGTGCCAGTAGTATTGGACAGGGGAATATGTACACCGGGGAGCTGTTTTTT. Protein: CASSIGQGNMYTGELFF.

This chain joins TRBV6-5 and TRBJ1-2; D is unresolved. The CDR3 is made up of 14 amino acids. The germline V gene has CDR1 MNHEY and CDR2 SVGAGI. Trimming stripped 6 bases from V and 6 bases from J, with 17 bases between. The CDR3 sequence: CASSGLSLRHGYTF. CDR3 in DNA: TGTGCCAGCAGCGGACTCAGTCTAAGGCATGGCTACACCTTC.

The V and J genes are TRBV7-9 and TRBJ2-4; D gene uncertain. Germline V CDR1 and CDR2: SEHNR, FQNEAQ (reference sequence). This CDR3 is built from 12 residues. Between the trimmed V and J ends, which lost 6 bases and 5 bases, there was a span of 8 bases. CDR3 bases: TGTGCCAGCAGTGTTGCGGAAAACATTCAGTACTTC. Amino acid sequence: CASSVAENIQYF.

V gene TRBV24-1 combines with J gene TRBJ2-5; perhaps TRBD1 as D (6 bases). V was clipped by 4 bases and J by 5 bases, with 16 bases between them. The CDR3 has 15 amino acids. From germline, CDR1 is KGHDR and CDR2 SFDVKD. The CDR3 region is CATSDSRGTGETQYF. DNA for the CDR3: TGTGCCACCAGTGACTCCAGGGGAACCGGTGAGACCCAGTACTTC.

V usage is TRBV6-5 and J usage is TRBJ1-5, with TRBD1 identical over 8 bases. Germline V gene lookup returns CDR1 MNHEY and CDR2 SVGAGI. The V and J ends lost 5 bases and 4 bases, in that order; junction bases with no gene match: 4. CDR3 size: 14 residues. CDR3 DNA sequence: TGTGCCAGCAGTAGACAGGGGAGTAATCAGCCCCAGCATTTT. Residues: CASSRQGSNQPQHF.